This record looks at one TCR beta chain sequence and its context. Its antigen is still unknown. Qualities for individual bases were not recorded, and no much larger clone is one base off. Sequences MDHEN (CDR1) and SYDVKM (CDR2) are obtained from the germline V gene. Trimming takes 2 bases from V and 7 bases from J, and the germline ends sit 14 bases apart. The CDR3 numbers 14 residues from cysteine through phenylalanine. The entry retains the CDR3 DNA only, 42 bases that are in frame from base 1. Checkpoint therapy began 14 to 28 days after autologous transplant, with ipilimumab given at 1 mg/kg intravenously on day 1 of selected weeks. Patients received nivolumab at 3 mg/kg intravenously on day 1 of weeks 1, 4, 7, 10, and every two weeks through week 26. This was a Phase Ib clinical trial that tested ipilimumab plus nivolumab, given as combined checkpoint inhibition, for consolidation following autologous stem cell transplantation.

To prepare the library, the immunoSEQ multiplex PCR assay was applied. The clones in this table, taken by TCRdb from immuneACCESS, are in-frame only. Not every clone is retained; where verified, under half of the shortfall comes from an unresolved V gene, and the cause of the rest is unknown. This sample comprises 15,000 to 20,000 clones, roughly four fifths of them detected only once. Jointly, the top ten make up 23% of the sample. The sample is drawn from a study of ipilimumab plus nivolumab after autologous stem cell transplantation listed by TCRdb under 2021. In terms of the full investigation: The median number of doses that trial patients received was four or five for ipilimumab and about 8 for nivolumab. The DLBCL cohort included primary refractory and relapsed disease, with 18-month progression-free survival of around 86% and 29% respectively. The trial enrolled patients with high-risk diffuse large B cell lymphoma, mature T cell lymphoma, or multiple myeloma undergoing autologous transplant. Approximately 36 patients made up the trial's intent-to-treat population.

What the research found in general, with its limitations: The authors concluded that combined checkpoint inhibition appeared tolerable when used as consolidation after transplant. The authors stated that profiles of the T cell receptor repertoire, regulatory T cell phenotype and gut microbiota provided a biologic rationale for studying this approach further.

The clonotype was recovered from a male donor with diffuse large B-cell lymphoma. Rearrangement joined TRBV28 to TRBJ1-1, and perhaps TRBD1 as D gene, on 5 matching bases. The sequencing here drew on PBMCs, taken in a trial of ipilimumab plus nivolumab as post-transplant consolidation. The nucleotides are TGTGCCAGCAGTTTAATTGGTCGGGACCGTGAAGCTTTCTTT. It codes for CASSLIGRDREAFF.